These T cell receptor beta chains were read from a single sample in a study of blood T cell repertoires in COVID-19. The data were produced by immunoSEQ multiplex PCR, yet TCRdb's version contains in-frame clones alone and is incomplete. This table holds some 140,000 clones, roughly 84% found once. Sequencing used peripheral blood. The origin of the receptors is a man aged 60 to 75 with acute or convalescent COVID-19. CDR3s include the opening cysteine and the closing phenylalanine or tryptophan. A D gene is named only where the DNA matches it firmly. Rows give clone size only sometimes, using once, few, many, or a class for an expanded clone.

D gene	clone size	V gene	J gene	CDR3 DNA	CDR3 protein
TRBD1	.	TRBV4-1	TRBJ1-2	TGCGCCAGCAGACAGGGGAACTATGGCTACACCTTC	CASRQGNYGYTF
TRBD2	.	TRBV29-1	TRBJ2-3	TGCAGCGCAGCTACTAGCGGGGGGCAGGGAGATACGCAGTATTTT	CSAATSGGQGDTQYF
.	few	TRBV10-1	TRBJ1-6	TGCGCCAGCAGTGGAGGGAATTCACCCCTCCACTTT	CASSGGNSPLHF
.	once	TRBV5-1	TRBJ1-1	TGCGCCAGCAGCCTCAGGGGAACTGACACTGAAGCTTTCTTT	CASSLRGTDTEAFF
TRBD1	.	TRBV7-8	TRBJ1-5	TGTGCCAGCAGCCGCGAGGGGGCTGGGAATCAGCCCCAGCATTTT	CASSREGAGNQPQHF
TRBD2	.	TRBV5-1	TRBJ2-3	TGCGCCAGCAGCTTGAATCTCGGGACTACCGATACGCAGTATTTT	CASSLNLGTTDTQYF
TRBD1	once	TRBV5-4	TRBJ1-1	TGTGCCAGCAGCTCCGGACAGGGGGAGGAGGCTTTCTTT	CASSSGQGEEAFF
.	.	TRBV5-1	TRBJ1-3	TGCGCCAGCAGCCTCGCGGGGGGAGCAGGAAACACCATATATTTT	CASSLAGGAGNTIYF
TRBD1	many	TRBV27	TRBJ1-1	TGTGCCAGCAGTTTAATCGGGACAGGCGAGAACACTGAAGCTTTCTTT	CASSLIGTGENTEAFF
.	.	TRBV6-5	TRBJ2-5	TGTGCCAGCAGCGAGGAGTGGACAGTCCAAGAGACCCAGTACTTC	CASSEEWTVQETQYF
.	.	TRBV30	TRBJ1-4	TGTGCCTGGAGCGTGGACAATAATGAAAAACTGTTTTTT	CAWSVDNNEKLFF
TRBD2	.	TRBV29-1	TRBJ2-7	TGCAGCGTTAGTTCCTCCCTCGGACTAGCCGGAGAGCAGTACTTC	CSVSSSLGLAGEQYF
.	.	TRBV18	TRBJ1-2	TGTGCCAGCTCACCACTTATAGGGGGGGATGGCTACACCTTC	CASSPLIGGDGYTF
.	.	TRBV6-5	TRBJ2-5	TGTGCCAGCACCGCGGCCGGGGTAGAGACCCAGTACTTC	CASTAAGVETQYF
TRBD1	.	TRBV6-4	TRBJ1-1	TGTGCCAGCAGGGAGGACAGGGGATTCGACACTGAAGCTTTCTTT	CASREDRGFDTEAFF
TRBD2	.	TRBV10-2	TRBJ2-4	TGCGCCAGCAGTGCCCCTAAGTTTCAGCGGGAGGGCCGGGGGGCCAAAAACATTCAGTACTTC	CASSAPKFQREGRGAKNIQYF
TRBD1	.	TRBV4-1	TRBJ1-6	TGCGCCAGCAGCCCCCCGACAGGGAGGAATTCACCCCTCCACTTT	CASSPPTGRNSPLHF
TRBD1	.	TRBV7-9	TRBJ1-1	TGTGCCAGCAGCTTCGACAGGGGAAAGAACACTGAAGCTTTCTTT	CASSFDRGKNTEAFF
.	.	TRBV6-7	TRBJ2-7	TGTGCCAGCAACTTAAACAGGTCGACCTACGAGCAGTACTTC	CASNLNRSTYEQYF
.	.	TRBV7-9	TRBJ1-5	TGTGCCAGCAGCTGGGGGGAAAGCAATCAGCCCCAGCATTTT	CASSWGESNQPQHF
.	.	TRBV2	TRBJ1-1	TGTGCCAGCAGTGAAGGTGTGAGGAACACTGAAGCTTTCTTT	CASSEGVRNTEAFF
TRBD1	.	TRBV9	TRBJ1-3	TGTGCCAGCAGTCTAGTCCCACAGGGGAGCTCTGGAAACACCATATATTTT	CASSLVPQGSSGNTIYF
.	few	TRBV19	TRBJ2-3	TGTGCCAGTAGTATAGGCGCAGGGCTAGGGGATACGCAGTATTTT	CASSIGAGLGDTQYF
TRBD1	.	TRBV10-3	TRBJ2-5	TGTGCCATCAGCCGACAGGGGGCGGGGGAGACCCAGTACTTC	CAISRQGAGETQYF
TRBD2	.	TRBV7-6	TRBJ2-7	TGTGCCAGCAGCTTAGCGGCGGGAGGGCCGTACGAGCAGTACTTC	CASSLAAGGPYEQYF